The 14 T cell receptor beta chains reported below all come from one sample, sequenced in a study of blood T cells in healthy people across ages. A J-beta primer mix and a sample-barcoded 5' primer were used in a second PCR of roughly 7 to 12 cycles. MiXCR, applied by TCRdb to the 5' RACE reads, yields one record per CDR3 protein. The data contain some 940,000 distinct CDR3 sequences, just under 30% of them singletons. Separately, the same data were catalogued under a study of T cells of mothers and their children.

Sequenced sample: blood. These receptors were taken from a woman aged 40 to 50 in good health.

Ten or more counts support this clonotype. The genes are TRBV12-3 or TRBV12-4 and TRBJ1-1, with D unclear. Trimming removed 3 bases from V and 0 bases from J, with 5 bases in between. CDR3 length: 13 amino acids. The CDR3 reads CASSLLLNTEAFF. In nucleotides, the CDR3 is TGTGCCAGCAGTTTGTTACTGAACACTGAAGCTTTCTTT.

This clonotype was seen more than once but under ten times. The chain recombines TRBV20-1 with TRBJ2-2; 14 bases align to TRBD2. This CDR3 contains 18 residues. V trimming: 6 bases; J trimming: 1 base; junction bases outside the gene matches: 10. Per the germline V gene, CDR1 is DFQATT and CDR2 is SNEGSKA (reference sequence). In DNA form, the CDR3 reads TGCAGTGCAACCGGGACTAGCGGGGGATCGGTGAACACCGGGGAGCTGTTTTTT. It yields the protein CSATGTSGGSVNTGELFF.

Remarks on this clonotype: It differs at one base from a far larger clone, so likely a read error. This sequence joins TRBV7-8 and TRBJ2-1; TRBD2 matches 13 bases. Germline CDR1 SGHVS, CDR2 FQNEAQ. The CDR3 loop spans 15 amino acids. The DNA of the CDR3 is TGTGCCAGCAGCTTAGGACTAGCGGGGGGCAATGAGCGGTTCTTC. Translating it yields CASSLGLAGGNERFF.

The rearrangement uses TRBV29-1 and TRBJ1-1; D not resolved. V lost 8 bases and J 1 base, leaving 14 bases between the germline ends. CDR1 and CDR2 (germline): SQVTM, ANQGSEA. The CDR3 sequence is 13 residues long. CDR3 region: CSSRSVGNTEAFF. The CDR3 coding sequence is TGCAGCTCGCGTTCAGTGGGGAACACTGAAGCTTTCTTT.

The chain joins TRBV5-1 to TRBJ1-1, with a tentative D call TRBD1 (5 bases). V lost 3 bases to trimming and J lost 6 bases, with 15 bases between them. Germline CDR1 and CDR2: SGHRS and YFSETQ. The CDR3 has 14 amino acids. This CDR3 is CASSWGGTGPEAFF. CDR3 nucleotides: TGCGCCAGCAGCTGGGGAGGGACCGGGCCTGAAGCTTTCTTT.

The V and J genes are TRBV27 and TRBJ1-4, with 7 bases lining up with TRBD1. The CDR3 has 16 amino acids. The germline CDR1 and CDR2 sequences are MNHEY and SMNVEV (reference sequence). The junction had 8 bases not matched to a gene; V was cut back by 5 bases and J by 2 bases. The CDR3 nucleotides read TGTGCCAGCAGTCCGACAGGGATAGGGACTAATGAAAAACTGTTTTTT. This gives the protein CASSPTGIGTNEKLFF. The full variable domain, completed using reference TRBV27 and TRBJ1-4, is EAQVTQNPRYLITVTGKKLTVTCSQNMNHEYMSWYRQDPGLGLRQIYYSMNVEVTDKGDVPEGYKVSRKEKRNFPLILESPSPNQTSLYFCASSPTGIGTNEKLFFGSGTQLSVL.

The chain couples TRBV7-2 to TRBJ1-2, with 9 bases that match TRBD1. The germline V gene has CDR1 SGHTA and CDR2 FQGNSA. CDR3 length equals 11 residues. J lost 5 bases, V lost 11 bases, and 3 bases had no gene match. The CDR3 reads CAVGQGYGYTF. As DNA, the CDR3 is TGTGCCGTAGGACAGGGGTATGGCTACACCTTC.

The rearrangement links TRBV19 to TRBJ2-1; D unresolved. V lost 3 bases and J lost 8, with 8 bases in between. CDR3 length: 12 residues. Germline CDR1 and CDR2: LNHDA and SQIVND (reference sequence). The CDR3 spells CASSMFSDEQFF. The DNA for the CDR3 is TGTGCCAGTAGTATGTTTTCGGATGAGCAGTTCTTC.

The rearrangement links TRBV7-2 to TRBJ2-1, with D perhaps matching TRBD1 or TRBD2 (6 bases each). Deletions cut 3 bases from V and 10 bases from J, with 19 bases between. The germline V gene encodes CDR1 SGHTA and CDR2 FQGNSA. This CDR3 has 15 amino acids. The CDR3 is CASSFAAPEGGEQFF. The CDR3 nucleotides are TGTGCCAGCAGCTTTGCGGCCCCCGAGGGGGGAGAGCAGTTCTTC.

Note on this clonotype: At one end the junction does not follow the germline gene, possibly because of a read error. The CDR3, as DNA: TGCGCCAGCAGCTCACGAACAGGGGGCTCTGGCTGCACCTTC. As protein: CASSSRTGGSGCTF. The genes are TRBV5-1 and TRBJ1-2; 9 nucleotides align to TRBD1. The CDR3 length is 14 residues. The germline V gene encodes CDR1 SGHRS and CDR2 YFSETQ.

The chain carries TRBV6-2 or TRBV6-3 and TRBJ2-7; D gene ambiguous. The V gene's germline CDR1 is MNHEY and CDR2 SVGEGT. The CDR3 runs to 14 residues. The V gene lost 4 bases and the J gene lost 4 bases, with 14 bases spanning the gap. The CDR3 protein is CASSFHGAKYEQYF. CDR3 bases: TGTGCCAGCAGTTTTCATGGAGCAAAGTACGAGCAGTACTTC.

V gene TRBV11-2 combines with J gene TRBJ1-2, with D possibly being TRBD1 (6 bases). The CDR3 extends over 13 amino acids. V was pared by 5 bases and J by 8 bases, with 15 bases between. Germline CDR1 reads SGHAT; CDR2 reads FQNNGV. The CDR3 nucleotides read TGTGCCAGCAGCCTACAGGGTTCTCAGGGCTACACCTTC. Translating it yields CASSLQGSQGYTF.

The chain links TRBV4-1 to TRBJ1-1; TRBD1 matches at 9 bases. CDR1 and CDR2 (germline): MGHRA, YSYEKL. CDR3 length: 15 residues. V shed 5 bases, J shed 1 base, and the junction held 5 bases outside the gene matches. DNA for the CDR3: TGCGCCAGCAGCTTCGGACAGGGGAGGAACACTGAAGCTTTCTTT. It codes for CASSFGQGRNTEAFF.

J is TRBJ1-1 and V is TRBV5-1, with D perhaps matching TRBD1 (5 bases). The germline V gene encodes CDR1 SGHRS and CDR2 YFSETQ. Trimming cost V 3 bases and J 1 base, with 16 bases left between them. This CDR3 is built from 16 residues. The CDR3 DNA follows: TGCGCCAGCAGCTCCCGGTGGGCAGGGAGGAACACTGAAGCTTTCTTT. It translates to CASSSRWAGRNTEAFF. The variable domain in full, completed from reference TRBV5-1 and TRBJ1-1, reads KAGVTQTPRYLIKTRGQQVTLSCSPISGHRSVSWYQQTPGQGLQFLFEYFSETQRNKGNFPGRFSGRQFSNSRSEMNVSTLELGDSALYLCASSSRWAGRNTEAFFGQGTRLTVV.